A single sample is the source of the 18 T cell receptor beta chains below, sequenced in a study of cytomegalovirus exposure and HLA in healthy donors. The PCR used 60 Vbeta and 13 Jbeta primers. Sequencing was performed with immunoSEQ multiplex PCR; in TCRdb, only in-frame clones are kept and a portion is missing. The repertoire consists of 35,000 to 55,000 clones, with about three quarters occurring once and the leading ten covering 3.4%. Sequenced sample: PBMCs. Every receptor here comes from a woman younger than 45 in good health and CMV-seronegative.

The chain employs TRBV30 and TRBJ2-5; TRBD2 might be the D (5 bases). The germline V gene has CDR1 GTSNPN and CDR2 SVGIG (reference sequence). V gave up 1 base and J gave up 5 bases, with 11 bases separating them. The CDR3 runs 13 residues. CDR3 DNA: TGTGCCTGGAGTGGACTAAGTAGGGAGACCCAGTACTTC. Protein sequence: CAWSGLSRETQYF.

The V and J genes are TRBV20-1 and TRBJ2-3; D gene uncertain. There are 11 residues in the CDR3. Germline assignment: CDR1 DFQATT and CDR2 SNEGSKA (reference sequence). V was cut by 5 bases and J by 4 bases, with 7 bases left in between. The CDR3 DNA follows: TGCAGTGCTCCGAGCGCAGATACGCAGTATTTT. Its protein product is CSAPSADTQYF.

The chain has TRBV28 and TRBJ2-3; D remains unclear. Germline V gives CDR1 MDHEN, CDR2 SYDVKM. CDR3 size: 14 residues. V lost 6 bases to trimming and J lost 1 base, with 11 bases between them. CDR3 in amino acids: CASRPWARTDTQYF. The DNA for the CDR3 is TGTGCCAGCAGGCCGTGGGCTCGCACAGATACGCAGTATTTT.

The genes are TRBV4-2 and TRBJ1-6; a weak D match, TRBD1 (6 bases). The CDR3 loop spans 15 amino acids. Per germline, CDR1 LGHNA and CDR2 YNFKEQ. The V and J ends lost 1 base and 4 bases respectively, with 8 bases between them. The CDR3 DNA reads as TGTGCCAGCAGCCAAGGCAGGGGTTATAATTCACCCCTCCACTTT. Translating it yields CASSQGRGYNSPLHF.

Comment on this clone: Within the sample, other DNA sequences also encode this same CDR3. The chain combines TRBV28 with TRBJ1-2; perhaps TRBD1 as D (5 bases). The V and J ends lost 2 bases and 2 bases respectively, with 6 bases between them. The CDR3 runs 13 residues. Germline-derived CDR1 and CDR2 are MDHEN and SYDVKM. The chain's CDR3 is CASSLRGNYGYTF. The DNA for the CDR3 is TGTGCCAGCAGTTTAAGGGGAAACTATGGCTACACCTTC.

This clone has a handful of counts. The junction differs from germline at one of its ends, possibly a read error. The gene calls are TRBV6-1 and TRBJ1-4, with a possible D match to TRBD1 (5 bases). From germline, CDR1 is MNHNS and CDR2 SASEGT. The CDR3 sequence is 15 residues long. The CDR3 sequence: CASSGQGGSNGKLFF. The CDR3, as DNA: TGTGCCAGCTCGGGTCAGGGAGGCTCCAATGGAAAACTGTTTTTT.

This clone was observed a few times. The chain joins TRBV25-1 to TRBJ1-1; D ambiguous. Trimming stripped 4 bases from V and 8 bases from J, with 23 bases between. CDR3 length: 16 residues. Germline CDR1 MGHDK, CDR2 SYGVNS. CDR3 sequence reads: CASSATGSRARLEAFF. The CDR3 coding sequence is TGTGCCAGCAGTGCAACCGGGAGCCGGGCTAGGCTGGAAGCTTTCTTT.

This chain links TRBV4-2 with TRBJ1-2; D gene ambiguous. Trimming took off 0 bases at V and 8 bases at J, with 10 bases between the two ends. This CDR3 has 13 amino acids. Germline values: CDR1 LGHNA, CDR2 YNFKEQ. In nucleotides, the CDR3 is TGTGCCAGCAGCCAAGATTCCTCGGGAGGCTACACCTTC. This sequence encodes CASSQDSSGGYTF.

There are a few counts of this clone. The CDR3 region is CASSLGGQGFNEQFF. In DNA, the CDR3 is TGCGCCAGCAGCTTGGGGGGACAGGGATTCAATGAGCAGTTCTTC. This chain links TRBV5-1 with TRBJ2-1; TRBD1 aligns across 9 bases. Germline trimming cut 0 bases from V and 6 bases from J; bases unmatched to any gene: 4. The CDR3 totals 15 residues. CDR1 SGHRS and CDR2 YFSETQ come from the germline V gene. The whole variable domain, remainder taken from reference TRBV5-1 and TRBJ2-1, is KAGVTQTPRYLIKTRGQQVTLSCSPISGHRSVSWYQQTPGQGLQFLFEYFSETQRNKGNFPGRFSGRQFSNSRSEMNVSTLELGDSALYLCASSLGGQGFNEQFFGPGTRLTVL.

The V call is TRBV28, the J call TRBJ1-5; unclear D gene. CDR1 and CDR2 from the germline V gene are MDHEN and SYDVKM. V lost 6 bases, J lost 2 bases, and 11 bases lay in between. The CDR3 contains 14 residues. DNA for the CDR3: TGTGCCAGCAGCCCTGACAAAGGCAATCAGCCCCAGCATTTT. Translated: CASSPDKGNQPQHF. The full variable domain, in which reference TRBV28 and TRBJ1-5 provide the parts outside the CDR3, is DVKVTQSSRYLVKRTGEKVFLECVQDMDHENMFWYRQDPGLGLRLIYFSYDVKMKEKGDIPEGYSVSREKKERFSLILESASTNQTSMYLCASSPDKGNQPQHFGDGTRLSIL.

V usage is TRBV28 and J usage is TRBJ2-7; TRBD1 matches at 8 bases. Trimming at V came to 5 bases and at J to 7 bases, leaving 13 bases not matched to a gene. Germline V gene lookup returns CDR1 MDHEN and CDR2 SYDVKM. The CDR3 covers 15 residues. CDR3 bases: TGTGCCAGCAGTCTTCTCGCCGGGACAGGTCTTGAGCAGTACTTC. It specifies CASSLLAGTGLEQYF.

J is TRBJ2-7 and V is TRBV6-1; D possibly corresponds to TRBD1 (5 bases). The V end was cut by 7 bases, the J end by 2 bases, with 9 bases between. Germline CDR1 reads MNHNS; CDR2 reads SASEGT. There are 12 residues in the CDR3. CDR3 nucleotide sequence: TGTGCCAGCACAGGACAAACCTACGAGCAGTACTTC. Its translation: CASTGQTYEQYF.

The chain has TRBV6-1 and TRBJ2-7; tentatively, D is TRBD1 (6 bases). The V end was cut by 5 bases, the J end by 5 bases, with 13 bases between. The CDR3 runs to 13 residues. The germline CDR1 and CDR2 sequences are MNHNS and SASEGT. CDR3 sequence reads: CASSPRGFDEQYF. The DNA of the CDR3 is TGTGCCAGCAGTCCCAGGGGCTTCGACGAGCAGTACTTC.

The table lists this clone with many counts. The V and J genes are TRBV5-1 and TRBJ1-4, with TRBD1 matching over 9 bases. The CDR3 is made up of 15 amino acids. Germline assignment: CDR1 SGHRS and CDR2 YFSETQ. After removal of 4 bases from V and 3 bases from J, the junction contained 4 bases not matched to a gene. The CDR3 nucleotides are TGCGCCAGCAGCAGGGACAGGGACTCTAATGAAAAACTGTTTTTT. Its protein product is CASSRDRDSNEKLFF.

Here the CDR3 DNA reads TGTGCCTGGGGCCAACAGGGCAGGTCCTACAATGAGCAGTTCTTC. Its protein product is CAWGQQGRSYNEQFF. The chain has TRBV30 and TRBJ2-1, with D possibly being TRBD1 (6 bases). Germline V CDR1 and CDR2: GTSNPN, SVGIG (reference sequence). This CDR3 region has 15 residues. V lost 5 bases and J lost 1, with 15 bases in between.

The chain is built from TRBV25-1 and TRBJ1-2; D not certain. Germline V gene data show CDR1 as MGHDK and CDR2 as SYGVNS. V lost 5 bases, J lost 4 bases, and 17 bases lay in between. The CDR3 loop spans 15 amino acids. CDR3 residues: CASSPDLWEGYGYTF. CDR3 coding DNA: TGTGCCAGCAGTCCGGACCTCTGGGAGGGCTATGGCTACACCTTC.

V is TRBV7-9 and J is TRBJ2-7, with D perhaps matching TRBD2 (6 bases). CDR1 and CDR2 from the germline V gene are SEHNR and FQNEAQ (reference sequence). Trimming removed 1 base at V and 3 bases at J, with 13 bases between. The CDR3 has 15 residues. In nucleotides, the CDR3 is TGTGCCAGCAGCTTAGGTTCCGGGAGATTCTACGAGCAGTACTTC. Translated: CASSLGSGRFYEQYF.

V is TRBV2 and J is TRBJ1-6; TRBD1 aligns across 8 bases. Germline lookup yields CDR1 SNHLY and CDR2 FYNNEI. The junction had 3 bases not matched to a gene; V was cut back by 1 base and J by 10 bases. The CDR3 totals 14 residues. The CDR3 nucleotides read TGTGCCAGCAGTGAAGACAGGGGGGTATCACCCCTCCACTTT. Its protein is CASSEDRGVSPLHF.